The clone carrying this TCR beta chain appeared many times. Time point noted: newly diagnosed GD, antithyroid drugs for less than 3 months. PBMC-extracted RNA yielded the TCR library. This specimen comes from a study of regulatory T cells in long-lasting Graves disease. Arm-PCR with iRepertoire HTBI primers amplified the CDR3 regions for these TCR beta libraries. MiXCR was run by TCRdb on the multiplex PCR reads, yielding one entry per CDR3 protein. The table has about 530,000 distinct CDR3 sequences, about 16% seen once. The V gene lost 3 bases and the J gene lost 3 bases, with 8 bases spanning the gap. This CDR3 region has 13 residues. The data also belong to a second study, concerning T cells in Graves' hyperthyroidism and ophthalmopathy. From that study: Onset of ophthalmopathy came a median roughly 6 months after the model predicted it.

The starting material was peripheral blood mononuclear cells (PBMCs), obtained at new diagnosis, from a patient treated with antithyroid drugs. The receptor's source is a woman aged 35-60 years with Graves disease. The chain combines TRBV12-3 or TRBV12-4 with TRBJ1-2, with a possible D match to TRBD1 (5 bases). CDR3 nucleotides: TGTGCCAGCAGTTTCGACAGAGACTATGGCTACACCTTC. Its translation: CASSFDRDYGYTF.